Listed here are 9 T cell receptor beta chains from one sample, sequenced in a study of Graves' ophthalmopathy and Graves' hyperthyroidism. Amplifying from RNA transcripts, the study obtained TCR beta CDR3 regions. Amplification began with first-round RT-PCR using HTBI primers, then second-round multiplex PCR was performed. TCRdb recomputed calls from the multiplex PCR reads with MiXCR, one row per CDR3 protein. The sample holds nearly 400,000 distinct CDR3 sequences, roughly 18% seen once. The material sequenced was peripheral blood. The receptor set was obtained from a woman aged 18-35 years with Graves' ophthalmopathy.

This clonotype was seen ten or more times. The CDR3 DNA follows: TGTGCCAGCAGTTTAATAGGGTTGGGTTCCTACGAGCAGTACTTC. Translating it yields CASSLIGLGSYEQYF. The chain is built from TRBV12-3 or TRBV12-4 and TRBJ2-7; D not resolved. This CDR3 contains 15 residues. V gave up 2 bases and J gave up 1 base, with 12 bases separating them.

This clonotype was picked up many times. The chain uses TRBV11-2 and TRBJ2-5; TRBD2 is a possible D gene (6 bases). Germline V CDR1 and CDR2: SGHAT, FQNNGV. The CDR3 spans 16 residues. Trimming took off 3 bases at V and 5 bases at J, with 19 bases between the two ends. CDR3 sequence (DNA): TGTGCCAGCAGCTTGGACTACGCCGCCCTGTGGGAGACCCAGTACTTC. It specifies CASSLDYAALWETQYF.

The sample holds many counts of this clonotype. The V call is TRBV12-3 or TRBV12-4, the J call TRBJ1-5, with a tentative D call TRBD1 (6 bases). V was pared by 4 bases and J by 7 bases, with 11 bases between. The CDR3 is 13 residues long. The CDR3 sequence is CASSSRGRQPQHF. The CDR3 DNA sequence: TGTGCCAGCAGTTCCAGGGGTAGGCAGCCCCAGCATTTT.

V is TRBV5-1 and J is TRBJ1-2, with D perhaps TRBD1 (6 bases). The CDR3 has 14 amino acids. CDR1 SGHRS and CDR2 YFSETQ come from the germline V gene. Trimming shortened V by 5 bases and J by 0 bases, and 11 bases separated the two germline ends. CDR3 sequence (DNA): TGCGCCAGCAGAGAGACAGGAGCTAACTATGGCTACACCTTC. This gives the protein CASRETGANYGYTF. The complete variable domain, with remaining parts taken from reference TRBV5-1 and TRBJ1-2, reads KAGVTQTPRYLIKTRGQQVTLSCSPISGHRSVSWYQQTPGQGLQFLFEYFSETQRNKGNFPGRFSGRQFSNSRSEMNVSTLELGDSALYLCASRETGANYGYTFGSGTRLTVV.

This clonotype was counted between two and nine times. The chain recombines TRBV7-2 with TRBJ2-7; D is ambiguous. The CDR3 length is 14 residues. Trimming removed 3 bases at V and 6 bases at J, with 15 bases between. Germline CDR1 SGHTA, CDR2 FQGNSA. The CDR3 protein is CASSFAPSGAEQYF. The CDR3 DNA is TGTGCCAGCAGCTTTGCCCCCTCGGGTGCCGAGCAGTACTTC.

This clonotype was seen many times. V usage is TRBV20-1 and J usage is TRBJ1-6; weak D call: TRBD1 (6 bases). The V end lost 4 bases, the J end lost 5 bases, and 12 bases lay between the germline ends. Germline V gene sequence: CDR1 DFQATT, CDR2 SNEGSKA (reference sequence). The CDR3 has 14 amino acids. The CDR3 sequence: CSAKGGRNNSPLHF. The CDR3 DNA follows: TGCAGTGCTAAGGGGGGCAGGAATAATTCACCCCTCCACTTT.

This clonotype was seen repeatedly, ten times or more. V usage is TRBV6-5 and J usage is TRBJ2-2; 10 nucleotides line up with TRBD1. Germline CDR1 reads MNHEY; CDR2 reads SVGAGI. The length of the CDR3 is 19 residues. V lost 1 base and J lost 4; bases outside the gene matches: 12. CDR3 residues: CASSYFLEPGQGTTGELFF. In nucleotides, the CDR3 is TGTGCCAGCAGTTACTTTCTTGAACCGGGACAGGGGACCACCGGGGAGCTGTTTTTT.

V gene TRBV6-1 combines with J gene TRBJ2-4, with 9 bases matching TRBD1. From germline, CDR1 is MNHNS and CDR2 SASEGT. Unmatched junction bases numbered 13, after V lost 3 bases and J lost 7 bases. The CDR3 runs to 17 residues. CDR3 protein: CASSDYRGRGEKNIQYF. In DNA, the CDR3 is TGTGCCAGCAGTGACTACAGGGGGCGCGGAGAAAAGAACATTCAGTACTTC.

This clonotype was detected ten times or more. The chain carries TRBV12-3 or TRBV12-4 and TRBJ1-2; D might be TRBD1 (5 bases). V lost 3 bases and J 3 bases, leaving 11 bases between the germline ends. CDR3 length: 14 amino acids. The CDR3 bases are TGTGCCAGCAGTTTTGGGGCGGCCCACTATGGCTACACCTTC. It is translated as CASSFGAAHYGYTF.